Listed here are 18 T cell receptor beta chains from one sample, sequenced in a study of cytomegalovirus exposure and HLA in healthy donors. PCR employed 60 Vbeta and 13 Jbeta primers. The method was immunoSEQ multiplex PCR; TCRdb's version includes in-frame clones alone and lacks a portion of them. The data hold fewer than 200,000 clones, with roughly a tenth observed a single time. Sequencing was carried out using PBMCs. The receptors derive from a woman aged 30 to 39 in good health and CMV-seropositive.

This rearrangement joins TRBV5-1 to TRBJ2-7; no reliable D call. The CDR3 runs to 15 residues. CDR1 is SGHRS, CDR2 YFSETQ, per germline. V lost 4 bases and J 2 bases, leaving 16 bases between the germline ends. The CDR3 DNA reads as TGCGCCAGCAGCCCCCAAAGCGTCGAAGCCTACGAGCAGTACTTC. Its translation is CASSPQSVEAYEQYF.

Here the CDR3 DNA reads TGTGCCAGCTCCCTTGGGCCGGGGACTGAAGCTTTCTTT. Translating it yields CASSLGPGTEAFF. The chain couples TRBV18 to TRBJ1-1; D not resolved. Germline V CDR1 and CDR2: KGHSH, LQKENI. This CDR3 comprises 13 residues. V lost 6 bases to trimming and J lost 5 bases, with 13 bases between them. Drawing the rest from reference TRBV18 and TRBJ1-1, the complete variable domain is NAGVMQNPRHLVRRRGQEARLRCSPMKGHSHVYWYRQLPEEGLKFMVYLQKENIIDESGMPKERFSAEFPKEGPSILRIQQVVRGDSAAYFCASSLGPGTEAFFGQGTRLTVV.

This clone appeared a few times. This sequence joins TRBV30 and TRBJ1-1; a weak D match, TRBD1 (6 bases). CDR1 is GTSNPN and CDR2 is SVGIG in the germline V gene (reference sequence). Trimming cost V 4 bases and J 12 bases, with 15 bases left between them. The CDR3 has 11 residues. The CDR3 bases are TGTGCCTGGAATGGGGGCGGGAGCCCTTTCTTT. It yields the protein CAWNGGGSPFF.

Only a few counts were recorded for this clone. The CDR3 reads CASNRDRAYGYTF. CDR3 sequence (DNA): TGTGCCAGCAACCGGGACAGGGCCTATGGCTACACCTTC. The chain uses TRBV2 and TRBJ1-2, with 9 bases fitting TRBD1. The ends lost 7 bases at V and 4 bases at J; junction bases unmatched: 4. CDR1 is SNHLY, CDR2 FYNNEI, per germline. The length of the CDR3 is 13 residues.

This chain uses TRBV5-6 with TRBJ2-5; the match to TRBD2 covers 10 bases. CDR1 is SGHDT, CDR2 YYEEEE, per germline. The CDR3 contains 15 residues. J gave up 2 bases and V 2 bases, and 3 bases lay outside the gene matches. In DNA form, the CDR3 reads TGTGCCAGCAGCTTACTGACTAGCGGGCAAGAGACCCAGTACTTC. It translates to CASSLLTSGQETQYF.

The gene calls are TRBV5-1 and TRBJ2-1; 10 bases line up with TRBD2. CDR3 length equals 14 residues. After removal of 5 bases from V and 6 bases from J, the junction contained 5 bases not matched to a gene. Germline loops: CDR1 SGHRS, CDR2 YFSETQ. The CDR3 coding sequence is TGCGCCAGCAGTGAACTAGCGGGAAGCAATGAGCAGTTCTTC. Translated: CASSELAGSNEQFF.

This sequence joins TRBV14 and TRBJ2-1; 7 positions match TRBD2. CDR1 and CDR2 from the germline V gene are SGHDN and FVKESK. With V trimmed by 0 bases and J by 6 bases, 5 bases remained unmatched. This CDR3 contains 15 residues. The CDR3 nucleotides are TGTGCCAGCAGCCAAGATCGAGGCGGGAGCAATGAGCAGTTCTTC. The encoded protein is CASSQDRGGSNEQFF.

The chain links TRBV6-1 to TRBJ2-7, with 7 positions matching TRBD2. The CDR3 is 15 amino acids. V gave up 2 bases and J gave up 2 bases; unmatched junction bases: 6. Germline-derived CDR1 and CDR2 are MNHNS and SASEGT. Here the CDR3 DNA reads TGTGCCAGCAGTGAATGGCCTAGCGGACCCTACGAGCAGTACTTC. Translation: CASSEWPSGPYEQYF.

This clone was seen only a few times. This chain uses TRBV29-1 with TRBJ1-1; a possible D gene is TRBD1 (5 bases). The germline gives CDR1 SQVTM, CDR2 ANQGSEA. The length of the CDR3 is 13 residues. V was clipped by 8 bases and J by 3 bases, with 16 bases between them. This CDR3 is CSTRTLRDTEAFF. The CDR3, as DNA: TGCAGCACACGGACCCTCAGGGACACTGAAGCTTTCTTT.

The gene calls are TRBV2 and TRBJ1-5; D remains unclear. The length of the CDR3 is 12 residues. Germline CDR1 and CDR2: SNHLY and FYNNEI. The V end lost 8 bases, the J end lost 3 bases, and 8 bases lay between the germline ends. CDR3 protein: CASARDNQPQHF. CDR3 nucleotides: TGTGCCAGCGCCCGGGACAATCAGCCCCAGCATTTT.

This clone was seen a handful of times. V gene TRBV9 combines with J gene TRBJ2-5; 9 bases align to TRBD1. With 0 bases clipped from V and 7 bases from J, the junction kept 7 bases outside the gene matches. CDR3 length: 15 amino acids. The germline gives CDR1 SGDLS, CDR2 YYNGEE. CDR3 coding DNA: TGTGCCAGCAGCGTAGGGGTAGGGGGACAGGGGACCCAGTACTTC. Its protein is CASSVGVGGQGTQYF.

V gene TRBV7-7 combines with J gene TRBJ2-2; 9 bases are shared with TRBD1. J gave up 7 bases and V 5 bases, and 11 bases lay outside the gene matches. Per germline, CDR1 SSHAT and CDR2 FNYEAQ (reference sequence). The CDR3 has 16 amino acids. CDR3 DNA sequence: TGTGCCAGCAGCCGGGACAGGGCGGGGTCCGGCGGGGAGCTGTTTTTT. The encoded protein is CASSRDRAGSGGELFF. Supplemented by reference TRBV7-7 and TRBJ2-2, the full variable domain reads GAGVSQSPRYKVTKRGQDVTLRCDPISSHATLYWYQQALGQGPEFLTYFNYEAQPDKSGLPSDRFSAERPEGSISTLTIQRTEQRDSAMYRCASSRDRAGSGGELFFGEGSRLTVL.

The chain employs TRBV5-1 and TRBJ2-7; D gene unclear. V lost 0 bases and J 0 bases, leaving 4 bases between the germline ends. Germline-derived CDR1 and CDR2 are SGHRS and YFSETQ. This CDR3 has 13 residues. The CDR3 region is CASSLESSYEQYF. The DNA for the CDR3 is TGCGCCAGCAGCTTGGAGAGCTCCTACGAGCAGTACTTC.

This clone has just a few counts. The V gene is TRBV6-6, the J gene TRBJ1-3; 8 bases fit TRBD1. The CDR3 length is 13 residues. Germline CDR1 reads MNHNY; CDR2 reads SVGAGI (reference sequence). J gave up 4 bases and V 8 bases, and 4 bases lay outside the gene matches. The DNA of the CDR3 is TGTGCCAGCCGACAGGGGTGGGGAAACACCATATATTTT. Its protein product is CASRQGWGNTIYF.

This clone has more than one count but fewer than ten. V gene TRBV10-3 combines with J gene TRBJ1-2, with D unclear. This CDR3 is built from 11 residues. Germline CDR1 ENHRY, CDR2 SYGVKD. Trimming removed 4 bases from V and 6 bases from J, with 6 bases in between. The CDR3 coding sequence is TGTGCCATCAGTGGAAGAGATGGCTACACCTTC. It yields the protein CAISGRDGYTF.

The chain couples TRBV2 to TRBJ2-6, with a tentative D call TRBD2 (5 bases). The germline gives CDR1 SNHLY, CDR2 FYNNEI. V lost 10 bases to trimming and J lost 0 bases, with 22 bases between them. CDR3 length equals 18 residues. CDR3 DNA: TGTGCCAACACAGAGGACTCTTACGCCACCTCTGGGGCCAACGTCCTGACTTTC. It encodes CANTEDSYATSGANVLTF.

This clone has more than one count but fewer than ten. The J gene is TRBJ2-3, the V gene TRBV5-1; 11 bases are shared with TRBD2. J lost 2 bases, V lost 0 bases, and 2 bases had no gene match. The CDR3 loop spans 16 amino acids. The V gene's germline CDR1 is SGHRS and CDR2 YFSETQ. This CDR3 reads CASSLGLAGSTDTQYF. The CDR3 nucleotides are TGCGCCAGCAGCTTGGGACTAGCGGGATCCACAGATACGCAGTATTTT.

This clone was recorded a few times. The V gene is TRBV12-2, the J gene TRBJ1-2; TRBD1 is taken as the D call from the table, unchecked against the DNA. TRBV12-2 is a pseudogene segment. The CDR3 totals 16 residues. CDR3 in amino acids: CASRLGAGANNYGYTF. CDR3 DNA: TGTGCAAGTCGCCTAGGTGCAGGGGCAAATAACTATGGCTACACCTTC.